These T cell receptor beta chains were read from a single sample in a study of CD8 T cells in ankylosing spondylitis. A single record per CDR3 protein comes from TCRdb applying MiXCR to the 5' RACE reads. The profile shows roughly 300,000 distinct CDR3 sequences, less than 9.5% of them singletons. Sample: blood, either unsorted or a sorted T cell fraction (not recorded which). The receptors shown here come from a male donor with ankylosing spondylitis. Each CDR3 is given with its conserved first and last residue. D genes are given only for firm matches. Clone size is stated in some rows and not others, as once, few, many or a class when expanded.

cdr3_aa: CASFSWTDSTDTQYF; cdr3_nt: TGTGCCAGCTTCTCCTGGACAGACAGCACAGATACGCAGTATTTT; clone_size: few; v_call: TRBV18; d_call: .; j_call: TRBJ2-3
cdr3_aa: CASSLGTSGANEQFF; cdr3_nt: TGTGCCAGCAGCCTGGGGACTAGCGGGGCCAATGAGCAGTTCTTC; clone_size: .; v_call: TRBV7-9; d_call: TRBD2; j_call: TRBJ2-1
cdr3_aa: CASSQGTKQYF; cdr3_nt: TGTGCCAGCAGCCAAGGTACGAAGCAGTACTTC; clone_size: few; v_call: TRBV13; d_call: .; j_call: TRBJ2-7
cdr3_aa: CASSVIPRGGAQETQYF; cdr3_nt: TGCGCCAGCAGTGTCATACCCCGCGGGGGAGCCCAAGAGACCCAGTACTTC; clone_size: few; v_call: TRBV10-2; d_call: TRBD2; j_call: TRBJ2-5
cdr3_aa: CASSLSGQGAALGYGYTF; cdr3_nt: TGTGCCAGCAGCCTCTCCGGACAGGGGGCGGCCCTAGGCTATGGCTACACCTTC; clone_size: many; v_call: TRBV11-1; d_call: TRBD1; j_call: TRBJ1-2
cdr3_aa: CATSRRTRSNTEAFF; cdr3_nt: TGTGCCACCAGCAGACGGACACGTTCTAACACTGAAGCTTTCTTT; clone_size: few; v_call: TRBV15; d_call: .; j_call: TRBJ1-1
cdr3_aa: CASSFGRVNEKLFF; cdr3_nt: TGTGCCAGCAGTTTCGGGAGGGTTAATGAAAAACTGTTTTTT; clone_size: many; v_call: TRBV28; d_call: .; j_call: TRBJ1-4
cdr3_aa: CSARDALTEVNTEAFF; cdr3_nt: TGCAGTGCTAGAGACGCTCTAACAGAGGTGAACACTGAAGCTTTCTTT; clone_size: many; v_call: TRBV20-1; d_call: .; j_call: TRBJ1-1
cdr3_aa: CASSSGAGSAKNIQYF; cdr3_nt: TGTGCCAGCAGCTCGGGAGCTGGATCAGCCAAAAACATTCAGTACTTC; clone_size: .; v_call: TRBV5-6; d_call: .; j_call: TRBJ2-4
cdr3_aa: CASNDFDRPFSF; cdr3_nt: TGTGCCAGCAACGACTTTGACAGGCCATTCAGCTTC; clone_size: .; v_call: TRBV6-2/TRBV6-3; d_call: .; j_call: TRBJ2-7
cdr3_aa: CAIKSGSGSEPGELFF; cdr3_nt: TGTGCCATCAAGAGTGGGAGCGGCAGCGAACCCGGGGAGCTGTTTTTT; clone_size: many; v_call: TRBV10-3; d_call: .; j_call: TRBJ2-2
cdr3_aa: CASSLPGPYNEQFF; cdr3_nt: TGTGCCAGCAGCTTACCGGGACCCTACAATGAGCAGTTCTTC; clone_size: many; v_call: TRBV7-2; d_call: .; j_call: TRBJ2-1
cdr3_aa: CSADPPAGASNEQFF; cdr3_nt: TGCAGTGCGGACCCTCCAGCGGGAGCGTCCAATGAGCAGTTCTTC; clone_size: many; v_call: TRBV20-1; d_call: TRBD2; j_call: TRBJ2-1
cdr3_aa: CASSPGGLMGFRQPQHF; cdr3_nt: TGTGCCAGCAGTCCCGGCGGACTGATGGGGTTCCGCCAGCCCCAGCATTTT; clone_size: many; v_call: TRBV12-3/TRBV12-4; d_call: .; j_call: TRBJ1-5
cdr3_aa: CASSEQGRTNTGELFF; cdr3_nt: TGTGCCAGCAGTGAACAAGGGCGTACAAACACCGGGGAGCTGTTTTTT; clone_size: .; v_call: TRBV2; d_call: .; j_call: TRBJ2-2
cdr3_aa: CASSLTLGQGGEQYF; cdr3_nt: TGCGCCAGCAGCTTGACCCTGGGACAGGGAGGCGAGCAGTACTTC; clone_size: few; v_call: TRBV5-1; d_call: TRBD1; j_call: TRBJ2-7
cdr3_aa: CASSPIPGSTYEQYF; cdr3_nt: TGTGCCAGCAGCCCCATCCCTGGGAGTACCTACGAGCAGTACTTC; clone_size: .; v_call: TRBV7-2; d_call: .; j_call: TRBJ2-7
cdr3_aa: CASSYVRGSGTDTQYF; cdr3_nt: TGTGCCAGCAGTTATGTTCGGGGTAGTGGCACAGATACGCAGTATTTT; clone_size: few; v_call: TRBV6-2/TRBV6-3; d_call: .; j_call: TRBJ2-3
cdr3_aa: CASSLGPAVYEQYF; cdr3_nt: TGTGCCAGCAGCTTAGGCCCAGCGGTCTACGAGCAGTACTTC; clone_size: few; v_call: TRBV13; d_call: .; j_call: TRBJ2-7
cdr3_aa: CASSFGYGYTF; cdr3_nt: TGTGCCAGCAGCTTTGGGTATGGCTACACCTTC; clone_size: .; v_call: TRBV5-6; d_call: .; j_call: TRBJ1-2
cdr3_aa: CASSERQETQYF; cdr3_nt: TGCGCCAGCAGTGAGAGGCAGGAGACCCAGTACTTC; clone_size: few; v_call: TRBV10-2; d_call: .; j_call: TRBJ2-5
cdr3_aa: CSAATGGGNQPQHF; cdr3_nt: TGCAGCGCCGCGACAGGGGGAGGAAATCAGCCCCAGCATTTT; clone_size: many; v_call: TRBV29-1; d_call: TRBD1; j_call: TRBJ1-5
cdr3_aa: CATSRAGQGAYEQYF; cdr3_nt: TGTGCCACCAGCAGAGCGGGGCAGGGGGCCTACGAGCAGTACTTC; clone_size: .; v_call: TRBV15; d_call: TRBD1; j_call: TRBJ2-7
cdr3_aa: CASSSQGITGELFF; cdr3_nt: TGTGCCAGCAGCTCACAGGGGATCACCGGGGAGCTGTTTTTT; clone_size: many; v_call: TRBV11-2; d_call: TRBD1; j_call: TRBJ2-2
cdr3_aa: CSARGLVRTDTQYF; cdr3_nt: TGCAGTGCTAGGGGACTGGTTCGCACAGATACGCAGTATTTT; clone_size: few; v_call: TRBV20-1; d_call: .; j_call: TRBJ2-3
cdr3_aa: CASSGRDRDGEQYF; cdr3_nt: TGCGCCAGCAGCGGCCGGGACCGGGACGGCGAGCAGTACTTC; clone_size: few; v_call: TRBV5-1; d_call: .; j_call: TRBJ2-7
cdr3_aa: CASSPWETQSTDTQYF; cdr3_nt: TGTGCCAGCTCACCATGGGAGACACAAAGCACAGATACGCAGTATTTT; clone_size: many; v_call: TRBV18; d_call: .; j_call: TRBJ2-3
cdr3_aa: CASSLSPAPNYGYTF; cdr3_nt: TGTGCCAGCAGCTTGAGTCCCGCTCCTAACTATGGCTACACCTTC; clone_size: few; v_call: TRBV5-5; d_call: .; j_call: TRBJ1-2
cdr3_aa: CASSRRPRHLSYEQYF; cdr3_nt: TGTGCCAGCAGTCGACGACCTCGACACTTATCCTACGAGCAGTACTTC; clone_size: few; v_call: TRBV6-1; d_call: .; j_call: TRBJ2-7
cdr3_aa: CSARGQGSNTEAFF; cdr3_nt: TGCAGTGCTAGGGGACAGGGGTCGAACACTGAAGCTTTCTTT; clone_size: many; v_call: TRBV20-1; d_call: TRBD1; j_call: TRBJ1-1
cdr3_aa: CASSLLGQAYEQYF; cdr3_nt: TGTGCCAGCAGCCTGTTGGGCCAGGCCTACGAGCAGTACTTC; clone_size: .; v_call: TRBV7-2; d_call: .; j_call: TRBJ2-7
cdr3_aa: CASSPRAGGSGANVLTF; cdr3_nt: TGTGCCAGCAGCCCGCGGGCAGGGGGATCTGGGGCCAACGTCCTGACTTTC; clone_size: .; v_call: TRBV7-2; d_call: TRBD1; j_call: TRBJ2-6
cdr3_aa: CASGFNSGVSTEAFF; cdr3_nt: TGTGCCAGCGGTTTTAATTCAGGGGTGAGCACTGAAGCTTTCTTT; clone_size: .; v_call: TRBV27; d_call: .; j_call: TRBJ1-1
cdr3_aa: CASSPGGQGDTQYF; cdr3_nt: TGTGCCAGCAGCCCTGGGGGACAGGGGGATACGCAGTATTTT; clone_size: few; v_call: TRBV5-6; d_call: TRBD1; j_call: TRBJ2-3
cdr3_aa: CASSFWAVEAFF; cdr3_nt: TGTGCCAGCAGTTTTTGGGCAGTTGAAGCTTTCTTT; clone_size: few; v_call: TRBV12-3/TRBV12-4; d_call: .; j_call: TRBJ1-1